This TCR beta chain was sequenced in a study of memory CD4+ T cells and cytomegalovirus serostatus. Sequenced by immunoSEQ multiplex PCR; TCRdb stores in-frame clones only, minus some. The repertoire consists of about 50,000 clones, with around 80% occurring once and the leading ten covering roughly 0.4%. Single viable CD3+CD4+CD8-CD45RO+ cells were sorted as the memory CD4+ T cells. CDR3 size: 16 residues. V dropped 5 bases and J dropped 1 base, with 14 bases sitting between them. Germline CDR1 is SEHNR and CDR2 is FQNEAQ (reference sequence). The TCR comes from an adult in good health and CMV-seronegative. V is TRBV7-9 and J is TRBJ2-2; no clear D gene. Material: memory CD4+ T cells from blood. The CDR3 DNA is TGTGCCAGCAGCCAACCTAGGACGGGGAACACCGGGGAGCTGTTTTTT. This translates into CASSQPRTGNTGELFF.